These 4 T cell receptor beta chains share one sample of origin, sequenced in a study of blood T cell repertoires in COVID-19. The method was immunoSEQ multiplex PCR; TCRdb's version includes in-frame clones alone and lacks a portion of them. The data hold under 250,000 clones, with roughly 80% observed a single time. The sequencing input was peripheral blood. These receptors all come from a woman aged 30 to 39 who had recovered from COVID-19.

This clone was detected once. The rearrangement uses TRBV15 and TRBJ2-3; 7 bases line up with TRBD2. This CDR3 spans 15 amino acids. Looked up from germline, CDR1 is LNHNV and CDR2 is YYDKDF (reference sequence). The junction had 8 bases not matched to a gene; V was cut back by 8 bases and J by 0 bases. For the CDR3, the DNA is TGTGCCACCGTCTTTAAGCGGGGAAGCACAGATACGCAGTATTTT. Amino acid sequence: CATVFKRGSTDTQYF.

The V and J genes are TRBV9 and TRBJ2-3; possibly TRBD2 for D (6 bases). The CDR3 spans 18 residues. Germline V CDR1 and CDR2: SGDLS, YYNGEE. V lost 0 bases to trimming and J lost 0 bases, with 17 bases between them. The CDR3 reads CASSVEVGGDSSTDTQYF. In nucleotides, the CDR3 is TGTGCCAGCAGCGTAGAGGTTGGCGGGGACTCAAGCACAGATACGCAGTATTTT.

This clone turned up a few times. The chain joins TRBV6-1 to TRBJ1-1; tentatively, D is TRBD1 (6 bases). The V gene lost 1 base and the J gene lost 1 base, with 7 bases spanning the gap. Germline assignment: CDR1 MNHNS and CDR2 SASEGT. The CDR3 sequence is 14 residues long. The CDR3 is CASSEGTENTEAFF. CDR3 sequence (DNA): TGTGCCAGCAGTGAAGGGACAGAGAACACTGAAGCTTTCTTT.

The J gene is TRBJ1-1, the V gene TRBV11-2; D not certain. This CDR3 spans 15 amino acids. Germline lookup yields CDR1 SGHAT and CDR2 FQNNGV. V lost 3 bases and J 1 base, leaving 12 bases between the germline ends. CDR3 DNA: TGTGCCAGCAGCTTTGTACACGTTGCGAACACTGAAGCTTTCTTT. This sequence encodes CASSFVHVANTEAFF.